This TCR beta chain stems from a study of T cell responses to AZD1222 COVID-19 vaccine. The CDR3 runs 14 residues. Germline V lookup: CDR1 MNHGY, CDR2 SVAAGI. The V gene lost 4 bases and the J gene lost 5 bases, with 14 bases spanning the gap. Method: immunoSEQ multiplex PCR; TCRdb's copy keeps in-frame clones and lacks some. This table has about 60,000 clones, roughly 80% appearing once. Analysis merged second doses at about 4 or about 12 weeks. Study results and caveats: Donors were largely white British and mainly female; clonal diversity was possibly underestimated. Baseline serostatus was positive in only a handful of AZD1222 recipients.

Of note for this clone: Its antigen is unidentified.

The specimen was peripheral blood, collected 28 days after the second AZD1222 dose. The chain uses TRBV6-9 and TRBJ2-5; D remains ambiguous. The sequence derives from an adult who received the AZD1222 COVID-19 vaccine. The CDR3 spells CASSSETGAETQYF. CDR3 nucleotide sequence: TGTGCCAGCAGTTCCGAGACCGGAGCGGAGACCCAGTACTTC.